This TCR beta chain was sequenced for a study of blood T cell repertoires in COVID-19. Libraries were prepared by immunoSEQ multiplex PCR; TCRdb keeps only in-frame clonotypes and omits some of them. The data hold 150,000 to 200,000 clones, with more than 65% observed a single time. The CDR3 has 17 amino acids. Trimming cost V 0 bases and J 4 bases; bases outside gene matches: 5. Germline values: CDR1 LGHDT, CDR2 YNNKEL (reference sequence). This receptor was taken from a man between 45 and 60 years old who had recovered from COVID-19. The sequencing sample was made of PBMCs or T cells enriched from blood (not recorded which). The chain is built from TRBV3-1 (or the pseudogene TRBV3-2) and TRBJ1-6; TRBD1 agrees at 8 bases. The CDR3 nucleotides are TGTGCCAGCAGCCAAGATGGGACAGGAAGATATAATTCACCCCTCCACTTT. It translates to CASSQDGTGRYNSPLHF.